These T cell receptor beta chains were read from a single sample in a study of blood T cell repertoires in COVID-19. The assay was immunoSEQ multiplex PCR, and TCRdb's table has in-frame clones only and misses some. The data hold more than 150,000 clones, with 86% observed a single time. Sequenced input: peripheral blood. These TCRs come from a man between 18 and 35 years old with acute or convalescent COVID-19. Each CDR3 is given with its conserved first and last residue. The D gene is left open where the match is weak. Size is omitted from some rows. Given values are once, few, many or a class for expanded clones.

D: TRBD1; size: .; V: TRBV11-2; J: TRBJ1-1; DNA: TGTGCCAGCAGCTTATTAAACGGACAGGGAGACACTGAAGCTTTCTTT; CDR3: CASSLLNGQGDTEAFF
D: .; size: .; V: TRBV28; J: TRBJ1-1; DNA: TGTGCCAGCAGTTTTGGGGGCCCTATGAACACTGAAGCTTTCTTT; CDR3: CASSFGGPMNTEAFF
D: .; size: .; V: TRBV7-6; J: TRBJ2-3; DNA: TGTGCCAGCAGCAGCCGGGGCACAGATACGCAGTATTTT; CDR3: CASSSRGTDTQYF
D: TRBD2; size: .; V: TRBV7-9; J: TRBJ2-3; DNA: TGTGCCAGCAGTTCCTCCGGGACTAGAGATACGCAGTATTTT; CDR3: CASSSSGTRDTQYF
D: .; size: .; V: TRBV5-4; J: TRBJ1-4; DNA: TGTGCCAGCAGCTTGGGAAGGGGAGGGACTAATGAAAAACTGTTTTTT; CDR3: CASSLGRGGTNEKLFF
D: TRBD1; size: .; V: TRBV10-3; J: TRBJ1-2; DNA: TGTGCCATCAGGGCTGGTGGGACAGGAAACTATGGCTACACCTTC; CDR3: CAIRAGGTGNYGYTF
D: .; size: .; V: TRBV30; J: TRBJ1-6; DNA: TGTGCCTGGAGTGTTCTGGGAGGGAGTAATTCACCCCTCCACTTT; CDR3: CAWSVLGGSNSPLHF
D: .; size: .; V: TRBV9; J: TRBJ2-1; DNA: TGTGCCAGCAGCCCCAGACTAGTCCCCGCCTACAATGAGCAGTTCTTC; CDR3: CASSPRLVPAYNEQFF
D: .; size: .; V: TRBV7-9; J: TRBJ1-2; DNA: TGTGCCAGCAGCTTATTGACACCAAGAACAGGGAGAAAGGGTGGCTACACCTTC; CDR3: CASSLLTPRTGRKGGYTF
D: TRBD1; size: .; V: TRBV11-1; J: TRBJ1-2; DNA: TGTGCCAGCAGCCCCCAGGGGGGTAACTATGGCTACACCTTC; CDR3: CASSPQGGNYGYTF
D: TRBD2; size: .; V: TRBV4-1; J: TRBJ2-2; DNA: TGCGCCAGCAGCCAAACTAGCGCCAACACCGGGGAGCTGTTTTTT; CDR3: CASSQTSANTGELFF
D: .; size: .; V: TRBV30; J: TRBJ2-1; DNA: TGTGCCTGGAGTAAGGGGCAGGAATACAATGAGCAGTTCTTC; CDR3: CAWSKGQEYNEQFF
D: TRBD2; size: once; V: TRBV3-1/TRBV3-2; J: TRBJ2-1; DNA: TGTGCCAGCAGCCCCCGAACTAGCGGGGGGGGAGGTGAGCAGTTCTTC; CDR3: CASSPRTSGGGGEQFF
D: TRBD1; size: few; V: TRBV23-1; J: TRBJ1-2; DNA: TGCGCCAGCAGTCAATCTGTTGGGACAGGGGAGCACTATGGCTACACCTTC; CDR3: CASSQSVGTGEHYGYTF
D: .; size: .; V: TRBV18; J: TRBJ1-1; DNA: TGTGCCAGCTCACCGACAGGAATGAACACTGAAGCTTTCTTT; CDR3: CASSPTGMNTEAFF
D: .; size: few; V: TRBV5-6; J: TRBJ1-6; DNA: TGTGCCAGCAGCTTTGCGGGGAGCCGCTATAATTCACCCCTCCACTTT; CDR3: CASSFAGSRYNSPLHF
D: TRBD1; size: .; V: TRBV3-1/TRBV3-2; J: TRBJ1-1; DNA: TGTGCCAGCGGGGGGACAGGATCGAACACTGAAGCTTTCTTT; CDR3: CASGGTGSNTEAFF
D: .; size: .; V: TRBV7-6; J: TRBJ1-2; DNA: TGTGCCAGCAGCTTAAACGGGGCCCGGGAGGGGACCGGAGGCTACACCTTC; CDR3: CASSLNGAREGTGGYTF
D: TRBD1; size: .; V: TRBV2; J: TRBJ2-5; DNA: TGTGCCAGCAGTCCACAGGGGCAAGAGACCCAGTACTTC; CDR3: CASSPQGQETQYF
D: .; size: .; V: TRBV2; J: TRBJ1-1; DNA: TGTGCCAGCAGTGAACAGGGGAGGGGCACTGAAGCTTTCTTT; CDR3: CASSEQGRGTEAFF
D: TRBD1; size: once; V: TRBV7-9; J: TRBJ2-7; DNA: TGTGCCAGCAGCGACGGGACAGGGCTCCACGAGCAGTACTTC; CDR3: CASSDGTGLHEQYF
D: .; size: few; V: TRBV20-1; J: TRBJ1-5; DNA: TGCAGTGCTAGTGATCAGGGTCCTGTCCAGCCCCAGCATTTT; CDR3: CSASDQGPVQPQHF
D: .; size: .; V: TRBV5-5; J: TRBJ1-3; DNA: TGTGCCAGCAGCTTGGTTGTAGGGTCAGGGGGAAACACCATATATTTT; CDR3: CASSLVVGSGGNTIYF
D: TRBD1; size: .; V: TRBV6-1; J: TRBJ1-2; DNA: TGTGCCAGCAGTGAACAGGGGGGAGACTATGGCTACACCTTC; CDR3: CASSEQGGDYGYTF
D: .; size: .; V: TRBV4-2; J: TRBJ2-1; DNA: TGTGCCAGCAGCCAAGATCGAGGGGGCAATGAGCAGTTCTTC; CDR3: CASSQDRGGNEQFF
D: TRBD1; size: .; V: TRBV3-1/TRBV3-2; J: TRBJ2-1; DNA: TGTGCCAGCAGCCAAGCCACAGGGGGCAGTGAGCAGTTCTTC; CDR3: CASSQATGGSEQFF
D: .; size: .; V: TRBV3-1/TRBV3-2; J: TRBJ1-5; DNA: TGTGCCAGCAGCCCCACGGGGGGGGCCAGTCAGCCCCAGCATTTT; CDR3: CASSPTGGASQPQHF
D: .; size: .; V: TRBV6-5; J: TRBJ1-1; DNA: TGTGCCAGCAGTCGGGACATCCCGGAGACTGAAGCTTTCTTT; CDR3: CASSRDIPETEAFF
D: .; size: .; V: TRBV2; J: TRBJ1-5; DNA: TGTGCCAGCAGTTCCCGTGCAGGGGTCAATCAGCCCCAGCATTTT; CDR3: CASSSRAGVNQPQHF
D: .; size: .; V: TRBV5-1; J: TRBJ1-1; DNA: TGCGCCAGCAGCTCGGACGGACAAACGAACACTGAAGCTTTCTTT; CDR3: CASSSDGQTNTEAFF
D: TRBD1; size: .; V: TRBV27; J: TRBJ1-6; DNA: TGTGCCAGCAAACAAGGGGACAGGGGGGAGTCACCCCTCCACTTT; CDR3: CASKQGDRGESPLHF
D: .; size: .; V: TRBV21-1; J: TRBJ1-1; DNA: TGTGCCAGCAGCAGGGGGCAGGCGAACACTGAAGCTTTCTTT; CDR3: CASSRGQANTEAFF
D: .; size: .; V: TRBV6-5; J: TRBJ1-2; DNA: TGTGCCAGCAGTTCGGGGCGGGGGAACTATGGCTACACCTTC; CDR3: CASSSGRGNYGYTF
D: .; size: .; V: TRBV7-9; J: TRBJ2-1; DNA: TGTGCCAGCAGCTTAGAAAGCATTTACAATGAGCAGTTCTTC; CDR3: CASSLESIYNEQFF
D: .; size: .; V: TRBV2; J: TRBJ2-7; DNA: TGTGCCAGCAATAGGGAACAGGGTATCTACGAGCAGTACTTC; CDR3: CASNREQGIYEQYF
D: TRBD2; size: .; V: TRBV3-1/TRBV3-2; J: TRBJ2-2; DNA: TGTGCCAGCAGCCAAGGGCCAGGGACTAGCGGGGGCACCGGGGAGCTGTTTTTT; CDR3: CASSQGPGTSGGTGELFF
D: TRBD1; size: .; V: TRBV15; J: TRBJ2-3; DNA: TGTGCCACCAGCAAAAGACAGGGCTTCAGCACAGATACGCAGTATTTT; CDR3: CATSKRQGFSTDTQYF
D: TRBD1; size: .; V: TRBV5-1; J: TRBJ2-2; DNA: TGCGCCAGCAGCTTACGACAGGGGTATAGCACCGGGGAGCTGTTTTTT; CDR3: CASSLRQGYSTGELFF
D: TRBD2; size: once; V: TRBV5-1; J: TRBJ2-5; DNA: TGCGCCAGCAGCATACTAGCGGGGCAAGAGACCCAGTACTTC; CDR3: CASSILAGQETQYF
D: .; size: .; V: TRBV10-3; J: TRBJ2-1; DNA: TGTGCCATCCAAGCACGGCGGTACAATGAGCAGTTCTTC; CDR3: CAIQARRYNEQFF
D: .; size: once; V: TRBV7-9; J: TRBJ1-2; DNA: TGTGCCAGCAGCCCTGGAATGACAGTTTCTAACTATGGCTACACCTTC; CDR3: CASSPGMTVSNYGYTF
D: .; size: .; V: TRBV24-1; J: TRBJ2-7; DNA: TGTGCCACCAGTGATCAGGGCTACGAGCAGTACTTC; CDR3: CATSDQGYEQYF
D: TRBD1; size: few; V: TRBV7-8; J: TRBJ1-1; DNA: TGTGCCAGCAGCCCAGGGACAGCTAACACTGAAGCTTTCTTT; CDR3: CASSPGTANTEAFF
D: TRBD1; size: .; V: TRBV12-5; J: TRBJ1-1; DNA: TGTGCTAGTGGTATATATAGACAGGGCAGAGTAGTTCGGGGCACTGAAGCTTTCTTT; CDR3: CASGIYRQGRVVRGTEAFF
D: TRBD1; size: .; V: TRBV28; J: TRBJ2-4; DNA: TGTGCCAGCAGTCCCATGGGGACAGAGAGAAACATTCAGTACTTC; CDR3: CASSPMGTERNIQYF
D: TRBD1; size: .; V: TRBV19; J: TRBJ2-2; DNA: TGTGCCAGTCAGACGCTGGTCAGGGGGCGGCTAAGTCATCCCGGGGAGCTGTTTTTT; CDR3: CASQTLVRGRLSHPGELFF
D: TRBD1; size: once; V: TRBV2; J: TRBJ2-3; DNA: TGTGCCAGCAGTGATACAGGGGACGCAGATACGCAGTATTTT; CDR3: CASSDTGDADTQYF
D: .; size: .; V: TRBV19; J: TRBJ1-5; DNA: TGTGCCAGTAGTAGTCAGGGGTTCGGGCAGCCCCAGCATTTT; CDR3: CASSSQGFGQPQHF
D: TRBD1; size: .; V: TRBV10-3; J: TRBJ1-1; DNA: TGTGCCACCGGGACAGGGGTTAGCACTGAAGCTTTCTTT; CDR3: CATGTGVSTEAFF
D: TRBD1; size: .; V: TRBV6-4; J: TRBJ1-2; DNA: TGTGCCAGCAGTAGGGACAGGGGATATGGCTACACCTTC; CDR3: CASSRDRGYGYTF
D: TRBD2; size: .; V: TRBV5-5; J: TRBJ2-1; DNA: TGTGCCAGCAGCCCAGCGGGGGGAATCTACTCCTACAATGAGCAGTTCTTC; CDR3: CASSPAGGIYSYNEQFF
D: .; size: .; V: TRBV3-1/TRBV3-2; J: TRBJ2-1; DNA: TGTGCCAGCAGCCACGGACAGGAGCAGTTCTTC; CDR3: CASSHGQEQFF
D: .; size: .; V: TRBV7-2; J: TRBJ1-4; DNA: TGTGCCAGCAGCCCCGCGGGGGGGGCCGCAACTAATGAAAAACTGTTTTTT; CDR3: CASSPAGGAATNEKLFF
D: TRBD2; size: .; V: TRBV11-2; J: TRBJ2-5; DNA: TGTGCCAGCAGCTTATTGGCACTAGCGGGGAACCAAGGGGAGACCCAGTACTTC; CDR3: CASSLLALAGNQGETQYF
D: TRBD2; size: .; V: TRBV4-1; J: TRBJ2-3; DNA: TGCGCCAGCAGCCAAGATCAACTAGCGGGGGTCACAGGGGATACGCAGTATTTT; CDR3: CASSQDQLAGVTGDTQYF
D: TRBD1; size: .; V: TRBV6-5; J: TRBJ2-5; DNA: TGTGCCAGCAGTTACTCGAGACAGGGGGGGGAGACCCAGTACTTC; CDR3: CASSYSRQGGETQYF
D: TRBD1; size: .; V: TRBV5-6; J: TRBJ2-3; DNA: TGTGCCAGCATCATGACAGGGGGCAGTACAGATACGCAGTATTTT; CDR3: CASIMTGGSTDTQYF
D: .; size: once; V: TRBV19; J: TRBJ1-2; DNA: TGTGCCAGTAGTATAGAGATCTCCGACGGGGTCGGTGGCTACACCTTC; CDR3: CASSIEISDGVGGYTF
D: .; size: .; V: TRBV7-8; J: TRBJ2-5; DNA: TGTGCCAGCAGCTTAGAAGGCAGGGGTCTCCAAGAGACCCAGTACTTC; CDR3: CASSLEGRGLQETQYF
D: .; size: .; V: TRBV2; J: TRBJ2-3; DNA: TGTGCCAGCGGTCAGGGGATGATACGAACAGATACGCAGTATTTT; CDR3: CASGQGMIRTDTQYF